The clone carrying this TCR beta chain occurred many times. These data originate in a study of T-cell reconstitution after alpha-beta-depleted transplantation in children. Preparation of the TCRbeta library was carried out with unique molecular identifiers. TCRdb reprocessed the PCR reads via MiXCR and lists one record per CDR3 protein. The table lists approximately 400,000 distinct CDR3 sequences, about a tenth of them singletons. Germline V CDR1 and CDR2: SGHRS, YFSETQ. The CDR3 has 16 amino acids. V lost 4 bases, J lost 0 bases, and 14 bases lay in between. V usage is TRBV5-1 and J usage is TRBJ1-3, with D unclear. The TCR originated in a human donor who donated a stem cell graft to a child with acute myeloid leukemia. Material: PBMCs from the stem cell graft donor, obtained from the stem cell graft. The CDR3 here is CASSPKPPGSGNTIYF. The CDR3 DNA reads as TGCGCCAGCAGCCCTAAACCCCCTGGCTCTGGAAACACCATATATTTT.